This T cell receptor beta chain was profiled in a study of T cells in Graves' hyperthyroidism and ophthalmopathy. Clinical Activity Scores of at least 3, NOSPECS grades of at least 4 and durations under 3 months characterized ophthalmopathy patients. Uncontrolled infection, other autoimmune disease, pregnancy or lactation excluded patients. From RNA transcripts, TCR beta CDR3 regions were amplified. First-round RT-PCR with HTBI primers amplified the TCR CDR3 region. TCRdb passed the multiplex PCR reads through MiXCR, listing each CDR3 protein once. The sample lists over 500,000 distinct CDR3 sequences, about 16% occurring once. Germline CDR1 reads SGHTA; CDR2 reads FQGNSA. Trimming removed 5 bases at V and 6 bases at J, with 19 bases between. There are 15 residues in the CDR3. Ten or more counts support this clonotype. The antigen remains undetermined. Findings and caveats of the study: Most thyroid clonotypes expanded above 0.001 were also detected in blood.

This receptor was obtained from a woman in her 30s with Graves' ophthalmopathy. Specimen: blood. The chain joins TRBV7-2 to TRBJ2-5, with a tentative D call TRBD2 (5 bases). CDR3 region: CASSTLDSNTQTQYF. In nucleotides, the CDR3 is TGTGCCAGCAGCACCCTGGACTCCAATACCCAGACCCAGTACTTC.